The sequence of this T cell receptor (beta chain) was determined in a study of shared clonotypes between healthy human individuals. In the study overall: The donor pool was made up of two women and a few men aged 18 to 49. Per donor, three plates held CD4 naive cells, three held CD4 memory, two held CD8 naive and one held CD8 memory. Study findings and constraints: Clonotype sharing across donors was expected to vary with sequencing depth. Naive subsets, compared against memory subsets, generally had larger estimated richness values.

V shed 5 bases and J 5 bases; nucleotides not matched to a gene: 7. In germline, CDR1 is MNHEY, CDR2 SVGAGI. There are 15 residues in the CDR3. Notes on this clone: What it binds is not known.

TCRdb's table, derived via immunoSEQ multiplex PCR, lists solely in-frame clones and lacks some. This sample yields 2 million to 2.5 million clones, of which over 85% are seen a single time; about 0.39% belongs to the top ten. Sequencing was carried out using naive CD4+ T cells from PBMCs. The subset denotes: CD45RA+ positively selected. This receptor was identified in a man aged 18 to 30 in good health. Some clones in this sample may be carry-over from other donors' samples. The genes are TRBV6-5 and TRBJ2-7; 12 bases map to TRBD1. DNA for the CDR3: TGTGCCAGCAGTGGTAACCGGGACAGGGGGCACGAGCAGTACTTC. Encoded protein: CASSGNRDRGHEQYF.